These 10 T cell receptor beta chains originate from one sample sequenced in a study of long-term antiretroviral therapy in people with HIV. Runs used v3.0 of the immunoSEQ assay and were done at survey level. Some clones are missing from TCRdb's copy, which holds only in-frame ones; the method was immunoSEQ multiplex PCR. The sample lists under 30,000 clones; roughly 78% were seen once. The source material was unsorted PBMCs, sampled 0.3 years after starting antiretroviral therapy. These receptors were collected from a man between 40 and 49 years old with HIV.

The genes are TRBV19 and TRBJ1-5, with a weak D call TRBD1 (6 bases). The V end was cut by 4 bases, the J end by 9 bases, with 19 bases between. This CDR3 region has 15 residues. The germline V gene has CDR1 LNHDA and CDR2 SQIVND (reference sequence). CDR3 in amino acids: CASSTLGTPGGPQHF. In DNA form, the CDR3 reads TGTGCCAGTAGTACCCTCGGGACACCGGGGGGGCCCCAGCATTTT.

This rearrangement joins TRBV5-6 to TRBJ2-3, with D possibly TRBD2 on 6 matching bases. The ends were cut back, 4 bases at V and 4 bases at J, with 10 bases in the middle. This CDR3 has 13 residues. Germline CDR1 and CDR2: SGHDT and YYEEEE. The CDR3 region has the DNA TGTGCCAGCAGCGCGACTAGATCAGATACGCAGTATTTT. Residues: CASSATRSDTQYF.

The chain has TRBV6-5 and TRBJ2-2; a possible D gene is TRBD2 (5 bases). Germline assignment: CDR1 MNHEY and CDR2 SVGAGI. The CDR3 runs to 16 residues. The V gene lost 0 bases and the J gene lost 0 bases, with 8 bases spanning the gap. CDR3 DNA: TGTGCCAGCAGTTACTCGAGGAGGACGAACACCGGGGAGCTGTTTTTT. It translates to CASSYSRRTNTGELFF.

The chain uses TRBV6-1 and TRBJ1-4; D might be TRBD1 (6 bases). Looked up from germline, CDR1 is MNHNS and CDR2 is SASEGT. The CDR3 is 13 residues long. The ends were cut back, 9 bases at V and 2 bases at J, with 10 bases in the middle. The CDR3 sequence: CASTGWTNEKLFF. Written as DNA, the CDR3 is TGTGCCAGTACAGGGTGGACTAATGAAAAACTGTTTTTT.

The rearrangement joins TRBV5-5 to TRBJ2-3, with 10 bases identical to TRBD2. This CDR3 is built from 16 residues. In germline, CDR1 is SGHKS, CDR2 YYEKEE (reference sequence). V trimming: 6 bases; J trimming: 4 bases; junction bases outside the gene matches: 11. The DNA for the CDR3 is TGTGCCAGCACCCGGGGGCGGCTAGCGGGGGCAGATACGCAGTATTTT. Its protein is CASTRGRLAGADTQYF.

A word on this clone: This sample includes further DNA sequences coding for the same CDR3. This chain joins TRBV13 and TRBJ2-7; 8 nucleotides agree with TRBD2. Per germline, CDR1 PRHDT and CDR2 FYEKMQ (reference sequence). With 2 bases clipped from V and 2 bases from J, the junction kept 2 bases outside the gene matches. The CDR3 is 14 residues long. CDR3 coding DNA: TGTGCCAGCAGCTTACGCGGGAGGACCTACGAGCAGTACTTC. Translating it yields CASSLRGRTYEQYF.

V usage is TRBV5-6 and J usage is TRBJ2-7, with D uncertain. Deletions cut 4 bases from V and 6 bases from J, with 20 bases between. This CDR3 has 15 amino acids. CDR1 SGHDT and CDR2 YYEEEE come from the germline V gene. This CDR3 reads CASSRRAGPWGEQYF. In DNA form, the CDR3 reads TGTGCCAGCAGCCGAAGGGCCGGACCCTGGGGCGAGCAGTACTTC.

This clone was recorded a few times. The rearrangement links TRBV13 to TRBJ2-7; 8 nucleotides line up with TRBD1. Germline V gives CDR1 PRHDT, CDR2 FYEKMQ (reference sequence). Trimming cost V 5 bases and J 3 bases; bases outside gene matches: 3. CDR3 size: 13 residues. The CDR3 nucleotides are TGTGCCAGCAGCGGACAGGGAAACTACGAGCAGTACTTC. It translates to CASSGQGNYEQYF.

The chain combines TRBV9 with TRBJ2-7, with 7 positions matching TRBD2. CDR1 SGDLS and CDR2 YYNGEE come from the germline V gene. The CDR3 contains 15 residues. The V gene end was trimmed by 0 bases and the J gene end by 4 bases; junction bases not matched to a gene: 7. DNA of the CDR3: TGTGCCAGCAGCGTAGTCTCGCGGGAGTGGTACGAGCAGTACTTC. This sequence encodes CASSVVSREWYEQYF.

CDR3 loop: CASSEFSDEQFF. The CDR3 nucleotides are TGTGCCAGCAGTGAATTCTCCGATGAGCAGTTCTTC. This chain connects TRBV2 to TRBJ2-1; D remains ambiguous. The V gene's germline CDR1 is SNHLY and CDR2 FYNNEI. Trimming left V 2 bases short and J 8 bases short, with 7 bases between. The length of the CDR3 is 12 residues.